This T cell receptor beta chain comes out of a study of response to subunit inactivated influenza vaccine. CDR1 is SEHNR, CDR2 FQNEAQ, per germline (reference sequence). The J segment lost 4 bases and the V segment lost 4 bases, leaving 6 bases of the junction unmatched. The CDR3 loop spans 16 amino acids. Study outcomes and limitations: The authors offered the suggestion that each seasonal influenza vaccination recruits few new T cells.

Details on this clonotype: Its target is unknown.

TCRdb recomputed calls from the RT-PCR reads with MiXCR, one row per CDR3 protein. The table shows around 250,000 distinct CDR3 sequences, with 9.5% to 15% occurring only once. The receptor comes from a man aged 50-60 years who received an inactivated influenza vaccine. The V and J genes are TRBV7-9 and TRBJ2-3; 12 bases agree with TRBD2. This material consisted of non-naive T cells sorted from PBMCs, taken less than 15 days before vaccination. Here the CDR3 reads CASSSLAGGPSDTQYF. As DNA, the CDR3 is TGTGCCAGCAGCTCTCTAGCGGGAGGGCCTTCAGATACGCAGTATTTT. The full variable domain, completed using reference TRBV7-9 and TRBJ2-3, is DTGVSQNPRHKITKRGQNVTFRCDPISEHNRLYWYRQTLGQGPEFLTYFQNEAQLEKSRLLSDRFSAERPKGSFSTLEIQRTEQGDSAMYLCASSSLAGGPSDTQYFGPGTRLTVL.